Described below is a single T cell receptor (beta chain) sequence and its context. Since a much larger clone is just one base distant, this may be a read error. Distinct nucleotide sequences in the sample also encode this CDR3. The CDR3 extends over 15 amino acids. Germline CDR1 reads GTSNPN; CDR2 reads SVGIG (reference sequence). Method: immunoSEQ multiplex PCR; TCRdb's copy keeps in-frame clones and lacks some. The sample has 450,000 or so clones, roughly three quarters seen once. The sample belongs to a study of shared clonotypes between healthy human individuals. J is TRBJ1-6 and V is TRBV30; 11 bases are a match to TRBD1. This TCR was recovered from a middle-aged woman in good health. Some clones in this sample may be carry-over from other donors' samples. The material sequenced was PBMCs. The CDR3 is CACPGQGADSSPLHF. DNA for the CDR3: TGTGCCTGCCCCGGACAGGGGGCCGATAGTTCACCTCTCCACTTT.